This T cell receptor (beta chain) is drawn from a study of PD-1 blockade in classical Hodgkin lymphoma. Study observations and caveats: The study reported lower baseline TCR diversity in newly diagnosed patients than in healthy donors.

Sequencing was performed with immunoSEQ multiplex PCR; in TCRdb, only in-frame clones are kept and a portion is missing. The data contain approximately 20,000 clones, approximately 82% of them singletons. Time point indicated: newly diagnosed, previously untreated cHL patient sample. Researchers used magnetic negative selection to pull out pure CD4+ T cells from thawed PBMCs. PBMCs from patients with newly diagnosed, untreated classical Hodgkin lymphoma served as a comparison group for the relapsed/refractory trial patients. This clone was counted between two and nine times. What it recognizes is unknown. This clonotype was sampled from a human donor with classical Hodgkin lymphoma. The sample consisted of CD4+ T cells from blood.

CDR3 DNA: TGCGCCAGCAGCTTGGGATCAGGGAATTCTGAAGCTTTCTTT. This translates into CASSLGSGNSEAFF. The chain recombines TRBV5-1 with TRBJ1-1, with D tentatively TRBD1 (5 bases). The germline V gene has CDR1 SGHRS and CDR2 YFSETQ. The CDR3 is made up of 14 amino acids. Trimming shortened V by 0 bases and J by 6 bases, and 12 bases separated the two germline ends.